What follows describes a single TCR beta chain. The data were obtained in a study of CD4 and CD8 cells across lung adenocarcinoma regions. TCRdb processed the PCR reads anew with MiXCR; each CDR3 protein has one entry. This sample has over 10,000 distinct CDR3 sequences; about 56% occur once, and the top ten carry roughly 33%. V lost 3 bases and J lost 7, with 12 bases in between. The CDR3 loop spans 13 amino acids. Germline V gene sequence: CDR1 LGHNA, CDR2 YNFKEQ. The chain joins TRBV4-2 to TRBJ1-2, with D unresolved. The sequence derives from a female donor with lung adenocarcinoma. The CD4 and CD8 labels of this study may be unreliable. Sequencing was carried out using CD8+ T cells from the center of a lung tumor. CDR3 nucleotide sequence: TGTGCCAGCAGCCACGACACTAGCAGTGGCTACACCTTC. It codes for CASSHDTSSGYTF.